Listed below are T cell receptor beta chains from one sample, sequenced in a study of shared clonotypes between healthy human individuals. Produced via immunoSEQ multiplex PCR; TCRdb's table is partial and in-frame only. There are about 530,000 clones in the sample; approximately 79% occur only once, and approximately 13% lies in the top ten. Sequencing input: PBMCs. The source is a woman between 40 and 55 years old in good health. Some clones in this sample may be carry-over from other donors' samples. Each CDR3 is given with its conserved first and last residue. A D gene is named only where the DNA matches it firmly. Rows give clone size only sometimes, using once, few, many, or a class for an expanded clone.

TRBJ2-3	NA	TRBD1	TRBV10-3	CAIKWTGNTDTQYF	TGTGCCATCAAATGGACAGGGAACACAGATACGCAGTATTTT
TRBJ2-7	once	NA	TRBV6-8	CARTGTPTYEQYF	TGTGCCAGAACGGGTACCCCGACCTACGAGCAGTACTTC
TRBJ2-3	NA	NA	TRBV21-1	CASSPGGSDADTQYF	TGTGCCAGCAGCCCCGGCGGGAGCGATGCAGATACGCAGTATTTT
TRBJ2-5	once	TRBD2	TRBV4-1	CASSQVAGGWETQYF	TGCGCCAGCAGCCAAGTAGCGGGAGGCTGGGAGACCCAGTACTTC
TRBJ2-7	many	NA	TRBV15	CATSRDQGGSYEQYF	TGTGCCACCAGCAGAGATCAAGGGGGCTCCTACGAGCAGTACTTC
TRBJ2-7	NA	NA	TRBV19	CASSSGGSQGSYEQYF	TGTGCCAGTAGCTCCGGGGGGAGTCAGGGGTCCTACGAGCAGTACTTC
TRBJ1-1	NA	NA	TRBV6-5	CASSYRLAEDTEAFF	TGTGCCAGCAGTTACCGCCTAGCAGAGGACACTGAAGCTTTCTTT
TRBJ2-3	once	TRBD2	TRBV29-1	CSVGSWGGGTDTQYF	TGCAGCGTCGGATCTTGGGGAGGGGGCACAGATACGCAGTATTTT
TRBJ2-7	NA	NA	TRBV20-1	CSAALGEQYF	TGCAGTGCTGCCCTAGGCGAGCAGTACTTC
TRBJ2-7	NA	TRBD2	TRBV7-2	CASSLVERDRPEQYF	TGTGCCAGCAGCTTAGTGGAGCGGGATCGGCCCGAGCAGTACTTC
TRBJ1-1	few	TRBD1	TRBV25-1	CASEGQANTEAFF	TGTGCCAGCGAGGGACAGGCGAACACTGAAGCTTTCTTT
TRBJ2-3	NA	TRBD1	TRBV29-1	CSLTSGQGGTDTQYF	TGCAGTCTTACGTCGGGACAGGGAGGCACAGATACGCAGTATTTT
TRBJ2-5	NA	NA	TRBV2	CASSGAGRETQYF	TGTGCCAGCAGTGGGGCAGGGAGGGAGACCCAGTACTTC
TRBJ2-7	NA	TRBD1	TRBV7-2	CASSRTGQGTTYEQYF	TGTGCCAGCAGCCGCACTGGACAGGGGACTACGTACGAGCAGTACTTC
TRBJ2-7	NA	NA	TRBV30	CAWRGPVASSYEQYF	TGTGCCTGGAGGGGACCCGTGGCGAGCTCCTACGAGCAGTACTTC
TRBJ2-5	NA	TRBD1	TRBV28	CASSSGQSQETQYF	TGTGCCAGCAGTTCGGGACAGAGCCAAGAGACCCAGTACTTC
TRBJ1-1	NA	NA	TRBV20-1	CSARPRSEAFF	TGCAGTGCTAGGCCCCGGTCCGAAGCTTTCTTT
TRBJ2-3	NA	NA	TRBV5-1	CASSLGLVSTDTQYF	TGCGCCAGCAGCTTGGGACTAGTCTCCACAGATACGCAGTATTTT
TRBJ2-4	NA	TRBD1	TRBV28	CASSTQGVRIQYF	TGTGCCAGCAGCACTCAGGGGGTCCGCATTCAGTACTTC
TRBJ2-1	NA	NA	TRBV2	CASSEALPPGNEQFF	TGTGCCAGCAGTGAAGCGCTTCCTCCAGGCAATGAGCAGTTCTTC
TRBJ1-1	NA	TRBD1	TRBV5-4	CASSAGQGPLTEAFF	TGTGCCAGCAGCGCCGGACAGGGGCCTTTGACTGAAGCTTTCTTT
TRBJ2-7	few	NA	TRBV20-1	CSARDYYEQYF	TGCAGTGCTAGGGACTACTACGAGCAGTACTTC
TRBJ1-1	NA	NA	TRBV23-1	CASSPPGEGTEAFF	TGCGCCAGCAGTCCCCCAGGGGAGGGAACTGAAGCTTTCTTT
TRBJ2-6	NA	NA	TRBV18	CASSPLSSGANVLTF	TGTGCCAGCTCACCCCTGAGCTCTGGGGCCAACGTCCTGACTTTC
TRBJ2-2	NA	TRBD2	TRBV13	CASASSGRAVGELFF	TGTGCCAGCGCCAGTAGCGGGAGGGCTGTCGGGGAGCTGTTTTTT
TRBJ2-1	NA	TRBD2	TRBV7-8	CASSLNPIAGSNEQFF	TGTGCCAGCAGCTTAAACCCTATAGCGGGAAGCAATGAGCAGTTCTTC
TRBJ1-5	NA	NA	TRBV6-1	CASIAPGRNNQPQHF	TGTGCCAGCATAGCCCCGGGGCGGAATAATCAGCCCCAGCATTTT
TRBJ2-3	once	TRBD1	TRBV28	CASSNRDRGTDTQYF	TGTGCCAGCAGTAATCGGGACAGGGGCACAGATACGCAGTATTTT
TRBJ1-5	medium-sized	NA	TRBV4-2	CASSQDEGGHQPQHF	TGTGCCAGCAGCCAAGATGAGGGGGGCCATCAGCCCCAGCATTTT
TRBJ1-1	NA	NA	TRBV15	CATSRDRVNTEAFF	TGTGCCACCAGCAGAGATAGGGTGAACACTGAAGCTTTCTTT
TRBJ1-6	many	NA	TRBV15	CATGRTADNSPLHF	TGTGCCACAGGCCGCACAGCAGATAATTCACCCCTCCACTTT
TRBJ2-7	NA	NA	TRBV5-6	CASSRGLAYEQYF	TGTGCCAGCAGCCGCGGACTGGCCTACGAGCAGTACTTC
TRBJ2-7	NA	TRBD2	TRBV7-6	CASSEVAGHTYEQYF	TGTGCCAGCAGCGAAGTAGCGGGACACACCTACGAGCAGTACTTC
TRBJ2-1	NA	TRBD1	TRBV27	CASRRTGDNEQFF	TGTGCCAGCAGACGGACAGGGGACAATGAGCAGTTCTTC
TRBJ2-2	NA	NA	TRBV6-5	CASSYGEGAGELFF	TGTGCCAGCAGTTACGGAGAAGGGGCCGGGGAGCTGTTTTTT
TRBJ1-1	few	NA	TRBV18	CASSPSDTEAFF	TGTGCCAGCTCACCCTCCGATACTGAAGCTTTCTTT
TRBJ1-1	few	NA	TRBV10-3	CATYREVNTEAFF	TGTGCCACCTACAGGGAAGTGAACACTGAAGCTTTCTTT
TRBJ2-1	NA	TRBD2	TRBV9	CASSVGISGSSFNEQFF	TGTGCCAGCAGCGTAGGGATTAGCGGGAGTAGTTTCAATGAGCAGTTCTTC
TRBJ2-2	NA	NA	TRBV7-9	CASSSSRASGTGELFF	TGTGCCAGCAGCTCTTCCCGGGCCTCGGGCACCGGGGAGCTGTTTTTT
TRBJ2-7	once	NA	TRBV7-2	CASSLNGQREQYF	TGTGCCAGCAGCTTAAATGGACAGCGCGAGCAGTACTTC
TRBJ2-2	NA	TRBD2	TRBV7-2	CASRREGDRITGELFF	TGTGCCAGCAGACGGGAGGGGGACCGGATAACCGGGGAGCTGTTTTTT
TRBJ2-3	NA	NA	TRBV5-1	CASAKDSSTDTQYF	TGCGCCAGCGCCAAGGACAGTAGCACAGATACGCAGTATTTT
TRBJ1-3	NA	NA	TRBV5-1	CASSLGDGNTIYF	TGCGCCAGCAGCTTGGGGGATGGAAACACCATATATTTT
TRBJ2-2	NA	NA	TRBV25-1	CASSSRSGENTGELFF	TGTGCCAGCAGTAGTAGATCAGGAGAAAACACCGGGGAGCTGTTTTTT